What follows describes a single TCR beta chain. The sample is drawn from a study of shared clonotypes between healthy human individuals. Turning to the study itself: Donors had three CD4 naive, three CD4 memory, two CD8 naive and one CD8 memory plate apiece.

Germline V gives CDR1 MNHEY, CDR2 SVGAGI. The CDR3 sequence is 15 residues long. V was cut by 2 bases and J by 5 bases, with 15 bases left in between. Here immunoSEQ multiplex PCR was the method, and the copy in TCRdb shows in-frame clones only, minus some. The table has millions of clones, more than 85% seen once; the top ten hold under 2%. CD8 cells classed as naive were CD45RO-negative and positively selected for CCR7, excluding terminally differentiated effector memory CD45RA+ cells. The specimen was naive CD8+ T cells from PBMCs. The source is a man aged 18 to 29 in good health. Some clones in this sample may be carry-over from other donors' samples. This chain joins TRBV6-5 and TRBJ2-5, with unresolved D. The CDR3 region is CASSYGGQRWETQYF. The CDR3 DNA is TGTGCCAGCAGTTACGGTGGTCAACGATGGGAGACCCAGTACTTC.